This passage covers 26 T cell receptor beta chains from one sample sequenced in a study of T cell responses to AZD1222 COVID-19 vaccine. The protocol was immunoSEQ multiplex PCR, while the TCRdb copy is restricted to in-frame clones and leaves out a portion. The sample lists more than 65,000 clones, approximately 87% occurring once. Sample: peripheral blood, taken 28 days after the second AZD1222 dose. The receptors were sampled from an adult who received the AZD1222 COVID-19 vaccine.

DNA of the CDR3: TGTGCCAGCAGCTTGGAGTCTTCGGAAAAACTGTTTTTT. Its translation is CASSLESSEKLFF. The chain recombines TRBV5-4 with TRBJ1-4; D not certain. Germline V gene sequence: CDR1 SGHNT, CDR2 YYREEE (reference sequence). V was shortened by 0 bases and J by 8 bases, with 8 bases between the two germline ends. The CDR3 is 13 residues long.

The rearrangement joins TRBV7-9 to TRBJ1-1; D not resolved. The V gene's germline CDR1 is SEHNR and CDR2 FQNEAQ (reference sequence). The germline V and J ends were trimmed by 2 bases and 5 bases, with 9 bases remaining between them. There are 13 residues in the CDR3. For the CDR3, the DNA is TGTGCCAGCAGCTTACAATTGGGGACTGAAGCTTTCTTT. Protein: CASSLQLGTEAFF.

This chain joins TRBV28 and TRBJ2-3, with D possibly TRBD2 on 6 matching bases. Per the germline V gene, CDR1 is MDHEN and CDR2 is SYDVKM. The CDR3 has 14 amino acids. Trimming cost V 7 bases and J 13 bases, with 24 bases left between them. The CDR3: CASTTDYGTSGEYF. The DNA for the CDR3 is TGTGCCAGCACCACCGATTACGGGACGTCGGGGGAGTATTTT. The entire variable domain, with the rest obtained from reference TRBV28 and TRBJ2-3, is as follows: DVKVTQSSRYLVKRTGEKVFLECVQDMDHENMFWYRQDPGLGLRLIYFSYDVKMKEKGDIPEGYSVSREKKERFSLILESASTNQTSMYLCASTTDYGTSGEYFGPGTRLTVL.

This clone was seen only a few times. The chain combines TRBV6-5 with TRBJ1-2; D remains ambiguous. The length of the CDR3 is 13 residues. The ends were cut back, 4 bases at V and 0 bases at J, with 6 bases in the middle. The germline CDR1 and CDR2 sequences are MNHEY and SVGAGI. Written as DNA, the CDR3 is TGTGCCAGCAGTTGGGGTACTAACTATGGCTACACCTTC. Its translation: CASSWGTNYGYTF.

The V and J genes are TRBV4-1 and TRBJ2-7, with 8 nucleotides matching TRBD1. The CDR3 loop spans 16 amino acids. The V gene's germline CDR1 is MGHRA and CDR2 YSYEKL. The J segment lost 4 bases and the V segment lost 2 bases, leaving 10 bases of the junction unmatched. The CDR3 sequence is CASSQNPGQARYEQYF. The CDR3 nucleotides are TGCGCCAGCAGCCAAAACCCGGGACAGGCTAGATACGAGCAGTACTTC.

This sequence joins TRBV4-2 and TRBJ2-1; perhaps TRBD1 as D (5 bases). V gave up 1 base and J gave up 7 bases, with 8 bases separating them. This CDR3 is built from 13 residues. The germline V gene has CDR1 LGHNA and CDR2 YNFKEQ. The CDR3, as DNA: TGTGCCAGCAGCCAAGTCCAGGGTAATGAGCAGTTCTTC. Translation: CASSQVQGNEQFF.

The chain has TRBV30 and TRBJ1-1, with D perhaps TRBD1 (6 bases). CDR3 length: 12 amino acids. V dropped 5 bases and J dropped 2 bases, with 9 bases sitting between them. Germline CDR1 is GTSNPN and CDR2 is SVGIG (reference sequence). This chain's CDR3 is CAWGQSNTEAFF. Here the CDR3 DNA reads TGTGCCTGGGGACAGTCTAACACTGAAGCTTTCTTT.

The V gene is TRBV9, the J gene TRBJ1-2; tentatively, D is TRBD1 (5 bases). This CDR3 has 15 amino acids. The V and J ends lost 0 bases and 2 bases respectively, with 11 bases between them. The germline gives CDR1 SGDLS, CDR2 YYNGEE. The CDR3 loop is CASSVGAGKNYGYTF. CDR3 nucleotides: TGTGCCAGCAGCGTAGGGGCAGGGAAAAACTATGGCTACACCTTC.

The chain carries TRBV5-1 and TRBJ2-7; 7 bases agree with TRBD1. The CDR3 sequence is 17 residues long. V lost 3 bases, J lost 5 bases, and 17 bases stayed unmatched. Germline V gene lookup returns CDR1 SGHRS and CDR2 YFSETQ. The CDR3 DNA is TGCGCCAGCAGCTCCGGACAGGATGGACTCAAACCCAACGAGCAGTACTTC. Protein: CASSSGQDGLKPNEQYF.

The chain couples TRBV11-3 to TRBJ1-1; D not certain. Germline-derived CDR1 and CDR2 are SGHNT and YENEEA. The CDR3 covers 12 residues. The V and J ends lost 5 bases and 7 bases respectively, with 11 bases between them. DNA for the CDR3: TGTGCCAGCAGCCCCGGGCAGCTTGAAGCTTTCTTT. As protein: CASSPGQLEAFF.

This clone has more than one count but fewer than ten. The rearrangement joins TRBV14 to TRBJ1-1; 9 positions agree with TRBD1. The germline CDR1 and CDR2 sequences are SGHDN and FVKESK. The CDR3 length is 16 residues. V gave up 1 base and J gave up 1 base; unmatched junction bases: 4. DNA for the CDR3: TGTGCCAGCAGCCAAGGAGGGACAGGGAGGAACACTGAAGCTTTCTTT. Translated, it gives CASSQGGTGRNTEAFF.

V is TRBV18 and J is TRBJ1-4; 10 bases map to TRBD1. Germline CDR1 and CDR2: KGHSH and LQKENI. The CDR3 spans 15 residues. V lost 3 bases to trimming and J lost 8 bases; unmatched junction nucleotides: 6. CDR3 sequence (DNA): TGTGCCAGCTCACCCGGGACAGGGGTTGGAGAAAAACTGTTTTTT. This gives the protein CASSPGTGVGEKLFF.

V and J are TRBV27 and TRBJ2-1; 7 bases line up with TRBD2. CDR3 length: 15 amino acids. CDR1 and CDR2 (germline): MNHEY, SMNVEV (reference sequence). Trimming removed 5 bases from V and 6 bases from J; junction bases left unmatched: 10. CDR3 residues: CASSPPGTNGNEQFF. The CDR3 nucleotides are TGTGCCAGCAGTCCGCCCGGGACTAACGGCAATGAGCAGTTCTTC.

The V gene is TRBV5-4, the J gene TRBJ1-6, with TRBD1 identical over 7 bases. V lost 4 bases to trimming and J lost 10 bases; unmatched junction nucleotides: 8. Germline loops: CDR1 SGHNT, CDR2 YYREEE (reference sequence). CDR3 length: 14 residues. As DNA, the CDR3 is TGTGCCAGCAGCGACGGACAGGTCAACTCACCCCTCCACTTT. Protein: CASSDGQVNSPLHF.

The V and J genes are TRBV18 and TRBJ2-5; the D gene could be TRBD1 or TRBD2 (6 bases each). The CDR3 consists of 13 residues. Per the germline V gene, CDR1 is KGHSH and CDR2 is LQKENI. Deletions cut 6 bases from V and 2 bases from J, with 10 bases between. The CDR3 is CASSRDIQETQYF. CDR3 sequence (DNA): TGTGCCAGCTCGCGGGACATACAAGAGACCCAGTACTTC.

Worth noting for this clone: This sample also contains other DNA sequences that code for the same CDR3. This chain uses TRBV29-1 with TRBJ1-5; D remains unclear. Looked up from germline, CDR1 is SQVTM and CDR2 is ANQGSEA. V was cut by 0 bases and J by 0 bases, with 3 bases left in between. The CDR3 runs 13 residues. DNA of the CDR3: TGCAGCGTTGAAGAATATAGCAATCAGCCCCAGCATTTT. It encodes CSVEEYSNQPQHF.

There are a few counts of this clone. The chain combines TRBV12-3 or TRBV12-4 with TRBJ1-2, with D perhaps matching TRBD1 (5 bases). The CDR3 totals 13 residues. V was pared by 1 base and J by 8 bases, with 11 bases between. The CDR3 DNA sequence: TGTGCCAGCAGTTTAGTTTACCAGGGAGGCTACACCTTC. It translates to CASSLVYQGGYTF.

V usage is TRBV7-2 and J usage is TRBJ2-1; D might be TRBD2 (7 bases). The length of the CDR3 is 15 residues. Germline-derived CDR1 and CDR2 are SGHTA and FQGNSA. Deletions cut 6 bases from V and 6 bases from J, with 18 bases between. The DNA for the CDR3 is TGTGCCAGCAGAGCTCGAGGGGGGGACGGCAATGAGCAGTTCTTC. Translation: CASRARGGDGNEQFF.

As DNA, the CDR3 is TGTGCCAGCAGCCTGGACAGGCGGAACACTGAAGCTTTCTTT. It translates to CASSLDRRNTEAFF. This chain links TRBV6-1 with TRBJ1-1; 7 bases fit TRBD1. The CDR3 has 14 amino acids. The trim removed 6 bases at V and 1 base at J, leaving 5 bases unmatched. CDR1 and CDR2 from the germline V gene are MNHNS and SASEGT.

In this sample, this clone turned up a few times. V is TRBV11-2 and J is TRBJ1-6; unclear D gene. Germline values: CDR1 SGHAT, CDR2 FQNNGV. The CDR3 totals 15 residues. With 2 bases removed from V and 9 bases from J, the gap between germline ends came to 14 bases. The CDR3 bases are TGTGCCAGCAGCTTATGGTCAACGGGCACTTCACCCCTCCACTTT. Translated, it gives CASSLWSTGTSPLHF.

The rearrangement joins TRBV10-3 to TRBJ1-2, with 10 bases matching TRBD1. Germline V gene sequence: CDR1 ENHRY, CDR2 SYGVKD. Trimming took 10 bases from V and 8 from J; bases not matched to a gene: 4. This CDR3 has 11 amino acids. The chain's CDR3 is CATRTGGGYTF. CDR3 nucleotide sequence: TGTGCCACCCGGACAGGGGGAGGCTACACCTTC.

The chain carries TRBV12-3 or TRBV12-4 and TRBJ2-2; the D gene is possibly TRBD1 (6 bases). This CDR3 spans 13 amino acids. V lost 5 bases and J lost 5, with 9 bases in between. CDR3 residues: CASSGQLTGELFF. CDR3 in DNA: TGTGCCAGCAGTGGACAGCTAACCGGGGAGCTGTTTTTT.

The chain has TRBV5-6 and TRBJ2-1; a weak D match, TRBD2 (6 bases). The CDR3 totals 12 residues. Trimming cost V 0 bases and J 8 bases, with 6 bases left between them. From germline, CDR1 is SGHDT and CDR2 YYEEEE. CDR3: CASSLGGDEQFF. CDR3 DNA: TGTGCCAGCAGCTTGGGCGGGGATGAGCAGTTCTTC. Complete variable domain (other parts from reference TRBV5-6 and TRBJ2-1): DAGVTQSPTHLIKTRGQQVTLRCSPKSGHDTVSWYQQALGQGPQFIFQYYEEEERQRGNFPDRFSGHQFPNYSSELNVNALLLGDSALYLCASSLGGDEQFFGPGTRLTVL.

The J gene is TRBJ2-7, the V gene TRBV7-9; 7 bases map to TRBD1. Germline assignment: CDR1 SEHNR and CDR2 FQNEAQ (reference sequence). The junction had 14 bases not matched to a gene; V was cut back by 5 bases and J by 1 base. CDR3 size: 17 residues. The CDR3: CASSPGGADRRSYEQYF. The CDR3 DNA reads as TGTGCCAGCAGCCCAGGTGGCGCGGACAGGCGATCCTACGAGCAGTACTTC.

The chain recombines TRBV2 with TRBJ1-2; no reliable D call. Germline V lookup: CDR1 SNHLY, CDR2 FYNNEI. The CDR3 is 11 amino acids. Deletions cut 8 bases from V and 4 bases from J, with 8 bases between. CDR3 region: CASSQRYGYTF. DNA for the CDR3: TGTGCCAGCTCCCAGCGCTATGGCTACACCTTC.

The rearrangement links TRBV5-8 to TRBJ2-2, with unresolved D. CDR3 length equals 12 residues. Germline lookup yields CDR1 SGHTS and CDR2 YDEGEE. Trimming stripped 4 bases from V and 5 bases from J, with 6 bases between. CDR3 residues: CASSTRTGELFF. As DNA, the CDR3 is TGTGCCAGCAGCACCCGTACCGGGGAGCTGTTTTTT.